One and the same sample provided the 27 T cell receptor beta chains below, sequenced in a study of blood T cells in healthy people across ages. Using a J-beta primer mix together with a sample-barcoded 5' primer, a second PCR was run for about 6 to 11 cycles. A single record per CDR3 protein comes from TCRdb applying MiXCR to the 5' RACE reads. The repertoire includes 850,000 or so distinct CDR3 sequences, roughly 26% of them detected once, and approximately 15% sits in the top ten. The specimen was blood. The receptors derive from a woman aged 80 or over in good health.

This chain uses TRBV6-1 with TRBJ2-4, with 8 bases matching TRBD1. The J call may be incorrect, as the DNA end agrees better with TRBJ2-5. Looked up from germline, CDR1 is MNHNS and CDR2 is SASEGT. This CDR3 comprises 14 residues. CDR3 sequence: CASRGTGLSGTQYF. The CDR3 nucleotides read TGTGCCAGCAGAGGGACAGGCCTTTCAGGGACCCAGTACTTC.

J is TRBJ1-2 and V is TRBV7-2; TRBD1 is a possible D gene (6 bases). Germline CDR1 SGHTA, CDR2 FQGNSA. The CDR3 sequence is 15 residues long. Trimming left V 5 bases short and J 8 bases short, with 21 bases between. This CDR3 reads CASSVRGGRGEGYTF. DNA of the CDR3: TGTGCCAGCAGCGTTAGGGGAGGCAGGGGAGAAGGCTACACCTTC. Together with reference TRBV7-2 and TRBJ1-2, the CDR3 gives the full variable domain: GAGVSQSPSNKVTEKGKDVELRCDPISGHTALYWYRQSLGQGLEFLIYFQGNSAPDKSGLPSDRFSAERTGGSVSTLTIQRTQQEDSAVYLCASSVRGGRGEGYTFGSGTRLTVV.

The V and J genes are TRBV29-1 and TRBJ2-5; tentatively, D is TRBD2 (5 bases). Germline CDR1 reads SQVTM; CDR2 reads ANQGSEA. Trimming shortened V by 7 bases and J by 5 bases, and 11 bases separated the two germline ends. This CDR3 contains 11 residues. The CDR3 is CSATPGETQYF. The DNA for the CDR3 is TGCAGCGCAACCCCGGGGGAGACCCAGTACTTC.

This clonotype was observed at least ten times. The V gene is TRBV6-1, the J gene TRBJ2-7; D gene unclear. Deletions cut 4 bases from V and 2 bases from J, with 12 bases between. CDR3 size: 14 residues. The germline CDR1 and CDR2 sequences are MNHNS and SASEGT. The DNA of the CDR3 is TGTGCCAGCAGTGTTAGCAGACCGGCCTACGAGCAGTACTTC. Protein: CASSVSRPAYEQYF.

The chain recombines TRBV20-1 with TRBJ2-4; 8 bases align to TRBD2. Losses at the gene ends were 3 bases for V and 13 bases for J; bases not matched to a gene: 8. The CDR3 is 12 amino acids. Germline values: CDR1 DFQATT, CDR2 SNEGSKA (reference sequence). DNA for the CDR3: TGCAGTGCTAGCGGGGGGGCATGGGAGCAGTACTTC. Translation: CSASGGAWEQYF.

The gene calls are TRBV20-1 and TRBJ2-7; 11 bases align to TRBD1. V was clipped by 8 bases and J by 2 bases; unmatched bases: 11. Per germline, CDR1 DFQATT and CDR2 SNEGSKA (reference sequence). There are 15 residues in the CDR3. CDR3 amino acids: CSTAGTGGAAYEQYF. CDR3 nucleotide sequence: TGCAGTACTGCCGGGACAGGGGGTGCAGCCTACGAGCAGTACTTC.

This clonotype was seen only a few times. A much larger clone lies a single base off, so this may be a read error. This chain connects TRBV6-1 to TRBJ2-7; D possibly corresponds to TRBD2 (6 bases). CDR1 and CDR2 (germline): MNHNS, SASEGT. The CDR3 is 10 residues long. V lost 11 bases and J 12 bases, leaving 17 bases between the germline ends. The CDR3 DNA sequence: TGTGCCGCCGTCCGGGAGACCCGGTACTTC. This codes for CAAVRETRYF.

This clonotype has only a few counts. The chain couples TRBV20-1 to TRBJ1-2; 7 bases align to TRBD1. With V trimmed by 6 bases and J by 4 bases, 5 bases remained unmatched. The length of the CDR3 is 12 residues. CDR1 and CDR2 from the germline V gene are DFQATT and SNEGSKA (reference sequence). Here the CDR3 reads CSAGDSSYGYTF. For the CDR3, the DNA is TGCAGTGCCGGGGACAGTTCCTATGGCTACACCTTC.

This clonotype was counted only a few times. A clone one base away is much larger, so this may be a read error. This sequence joins TRBV24-1 and TRBJ2-1, with D uncertain. Germline V gives CDR1 KGHDR, CDR2 SFDVKD. This CDR3 spans 13 amino acids. The CDR3 coding sequence is TGTGCCACCAATGATTTGTGGGACAATGAGCAGTTCTTC. Protein: CATNDLWDNEQFF.

This clonotype was detected once. At one boundary the junction diverges from the germline segment, which might be a read error. The chain joins TRBV5-1 to TRBJ2-6; D is undetermined. The CDR3 contains 15 residues. The V gene's germline CDR1 is SGHRS and CDR2 YFSETQ. CDR3 loop: CASSLEVSGVNVPTF. CDR3 bases: TGCGCCAGCAGCTTGGAGGTCTCTGGGGTCAACGTCCCGACTTTC.

V gene TRBV28 combines with J gene TRBJ2-7; 8 bases agree with TRBD1. V shed 6 bases, J shed 2 bases, and the junction held 9 bases outside the gene matches. The CDR3 spans 15 residues. CDR1 is MDHEN, CDR2 SYDVKM, per germline. CDR3 in amino acids: CASRPRDRTTYEQYF. The CDR3 DNA follows: TGTGCCAGCAGACCAAGGGACAGGACAACCTACGAGCAGTACTTC.

This chain joins TRBV6-6 and TRBJ1-6; a weak D match, TRBD1 (5 bases). CDR1 and CDR2 from the germline V gene are MNHNY and SVGAGI (reference sequence). The V and J ends lost 4 bases and 12 bases respectively, with 13 bases between them. The CDR3 totals 13 residues. CDR3 residues: CASSSKMGEPLHF. In DNA, the CDR3 is TGTGCCAGCAGTTCCAAGATGGGGGAACCCCTCCACTTT.

About this clonotype: A much larger clone differs from this one at a single base, so this may be a read error. The rearrangement links TRBV7-2 to TRBJ2-1; TRBD2 might be the D (5 bases). The assigned J gene may be wrong: the sequence end matches TRBJ2-7 better. Germline CDR1 reads SGHTA; CDR2 reads FQGNSA. The CDR3 consists of 17 residues. Here the CDR3 reads CASSSRTQSSSYNEQYF. The CDR3 coding sequence is TGTGCCAGCAGCTCCCGGACTCAATCCAGCTCCTACAATGAGCAGTACTTC.

This clonotype occurred a few times. A much larger clone differs by one base, so this may be a read error. The chain is built from TRBV5-1 and TRBJ2-1, with 15 bases aligning to TRBD2. The DNA end lines up better with TRBJ2-7; the J call may be wrong. Germline V gene sequence: CDR1 SGHRS, CDR2 YFSETQ. This CDR3 is built from 16 residues. The CDR3 here is CASSPGLAGGYNEQYF. As DNA, the CDR3 is TGCGCCAGCAGCCCGGGACTAGCGGGGGGCTACAATGAGCAGTACTTC.

This clonotype was found a few times. The chain joins TRBV6-5 to TRBJ1-1; D call uncertain. The CDR3 length is 12 residues. Trimming took 9 bases from V and 3 from J, leaving 11 bases between them. Germline V gene data show CDR1 as MNHEY and CDR2 as SVGAGI. The CDR3 spells CASRRRDTEAFF. In DNA form, the CDR3 reads TGTGCCAGTCGCCGACGGGACACTGAAGCTTTCTTT.

This rearrangement joins TRBV18 to TRBJ2-2; no definite D call. The CDR3 covers 14 residues. The ends were cut back, 2 bases at V and 4 bases at J, with 8 bases in the middle. The germline CDR1 and CDR2 sequences are KGHSH and LQKENI. In nucleotides, the CDR3 is TGTGCCAGCTCACCAGAAGTGGCCACCGGGGAGCTGTTTTTT. Protein sequence: CASSPEVATGELFF.

This clonotype appeared a few times. V is TRBV5-1 and J is TRBJ1-5; no clear D. V lost 9 bases and J 6 bases, leaving 7 bases between the germline ends. Germline V lookup: CDR1 SGHRS, CDR2 YFSETQ. The CDR3 totals 10 residues. For the CDR3, the DNA is TGCGCCACCGTCTGTCAGCCCCAGCATTTT. Amino acids: CATVCQPQHF.

This clonotype has only a few counts. The V call is TRBV15, the J call TRBJ2-1; no clear D gene. Near its end, the DNA agrees better with TRBJ2-7, so the J call may be wrong. The CDR3 sequence is 15 residues long. Germline V gene sequence: CDR1 LNHNV, CDR2 YYDKDF (reference sequence). The CDR3 loop reads CATSPSNGVYNEQYF. Written as DNA, the CDR3 is TGTGCCACCAGCCCAAGTAACGGAGTCTACAATGAGCAGTACTTC.

With regard to this clonotype: The junction and the germline gene differ at one end; a read error may be behind it. V usage is TRBV12-3 or TRBV12-4 and J usage is TRBJ1-4; D may be TRBD1 (5 bases). This CDR3 is built from 13 residues. CDR3 region: CATKRTTNEKPFF. The CDR3 coding sequence is TGTGCCACAAAGAGGACAACTAATGAAAAACCGTTTTTT.

This chain joins TRBV29-1 and TRBJ2-5, with 7 bases aligning to TRBD1. The germline gives CDR1 SQVTM, CDR2 ANQGSEA. J was trimmed by 5 bases and V by 6 bases; bases with no gene match: 9. The CDR3 contains 13 residues. The CDR3 region has the DNA TGCAGCGTCGGGTCAGGGGGAAGGGAGACCCAGTACTTC. Translation gives CSVGSGGRETQYF.

Concerning this clonotype: A much larger clone differs from this one at a single base, so this may be a read error. V gene TRBV11-2 combines with J gene TRBJ2-3, with D possibly called TRBD1 or TRBD2 (6 bases each). The length of the CDR3 is 16 residues. Germline lookup yields CDR1 SGHAT and CDR2 FQNNGV. The CDR3 loop is CASSSIKGGSTGTQYF. CDR3 DNA: TGTGCCAGCAGCTCTATAAAGGGGGGTAGCACAGGTACGCAGTATTTT.

Concerning this clonotype itself: A clone one base away is much larger, so this may be a read error. This chain joins TRBV11-2 and TRBJ2-6, with 8 bases matching TRBD2. Germline CDR1 and CDR2: SGHAT and FQNNGV. The CDR3 loop spans 18 amino acids. CDR3 sequence reads: CASGLAGQSISGANVLTF. Here the CDR3 DNA reads TGTGCCAGCGGCTTAGCGGGACAATCGATCTCTGGGGCCAACGTCCTGACTTTC.

This clonotype was found a few times. The chain carries TRBV28 and TRBJ2-7; 12 bases map to TRBD1. There are 17 residues in the CDR3. Trimming at V came to 6 bases and at J to 6 bases, leaving 15 bases not matched to a gene. Germline V gene lookup returns CDR1 MDHEN and CDR2 SYDVKM. The CDR3 sequence is CASSLLGGTGGASEQYF. As DNA, the CDR3 is TGTGCCAGCAGCCTGCTGGGAGGGACAGGGGGCGCGTCCGAGCAGTACTTC.

This clonotype has more than one count but fewer than ten. V is TRBV20-1 and J is TRBJ1-4; 7 nucleotides align to TRBD1. This CDR3 region has 13 residues. Trimming at V came to 3 bases and at J to 10 bases, leaving 8 bases not matched to a gene. Germline CDR1 is DFQATT and CDR2 is SNEGSKA (reference sequence). In DNA, the CDR3 is TGCAGTGCTAGCGACGGGACAGCGACAAAACTGTTTTTT. Translation: CSASDGTATKLFF.

V usage is TRBV12-3 or TRBV12-4 and J usage is TRBJ1-2, with D hard to call. The CDR3 covers 13 residues. The germline V and J ends were trimmed by 7 bases and 10 bases, with 19 bases remaining between them. CDR3 DNA: TGTGCCAGCATCCCCTGGGCAGGAGGCGTCTACACCTTC. This sequence encodes CASIPWAGGVYTF.

This clonotype was recorded a few times. The chain combines TRBV27 with TRBJ1-1; D not resolved. CDR3 size: 18 residues. V was clipped by 4 bases and J by 0 bases, with 21 bases between them. CDR1 MNHEY and CDR2 SMNVEV come from the germline V gene (reference sequence). The CDR3 loop reads CASSSLFSGRWMNTEAFF. The CDR3 DNA is TGTGCCAGCAGTTCTCTCTTTTCTGGGCGGTGGATGAACACTGAAGCTTTCTTT.

This chain connects TRBV5-1 to TRBJ1-1; D is ambiguous. V lost 4 bases and J lost 0, with 10 bases in between. The CDR3 spans 14 residues. Germline CDR1 reads SGHRS; CDR2 reads YFSETQ. DNA for the CDR3: TGCGCCAGCAGCCTTAACGACATGAACACTGAAGCTTTCTTT. Translating gives CASSLNDMNTEAFF.